This TCR beta chain was obtained from a study of cytomegalovirus exposure and HLA in healthy donors. About the research overall: The roughly 120 validation repertoires and the approximately 700 first-cohort repertoires shared a platform, a later analysis reported.

The CDR3 is 13 residues long. Germline loops: CDR1 MGHRA, CDR2 YSYEKL. The V and J ends lost 4 bases and 5 bases, in that order; junction bases with no gene match: 4. It was the approximately 120-subject validation cohort, separate from the roughly 700-subject first cohort, to which the donors belonged. A word on this clone: Its antigen is currently unknown.

Assay: immunoSEQ multiplex PCR; the TCRdb copy retains only in-frame clones and omits some. The profile shows roughly 230,000 clones, less than 95% of them singletons. Notes on the study in general: There were 160 or so TCR beta chains listed as cytomegalovirus-associated. As was reported, the classifier diagnosed cytomegalovirus status with high specificity and sensitivity.

The material sequenced was PBMCs. The rearrangement joins TRBV4-1 to TRBJ2-5; 7 bases are shared with TRBD1. This TCR was sampled from a young woman in good health and CMV-seronegative. Written as DNA, the CDR3 is TGCGCCAGCAGCCTAAGACAGGGTGAGACCCAGTACTTC. Its protein product is CASSLRQGETQYF.